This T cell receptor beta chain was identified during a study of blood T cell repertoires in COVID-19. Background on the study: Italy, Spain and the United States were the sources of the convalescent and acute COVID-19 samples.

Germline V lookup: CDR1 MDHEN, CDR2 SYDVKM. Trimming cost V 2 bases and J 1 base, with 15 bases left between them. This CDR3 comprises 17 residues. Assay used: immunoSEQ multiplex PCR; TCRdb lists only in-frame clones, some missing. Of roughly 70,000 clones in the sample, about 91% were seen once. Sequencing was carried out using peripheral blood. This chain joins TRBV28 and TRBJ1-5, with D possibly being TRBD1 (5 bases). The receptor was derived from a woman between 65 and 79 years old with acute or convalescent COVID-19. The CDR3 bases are TGTGCCAGCAGTTTAAAGACAGCTTGGGCAAGCAATCAGCCCCAGCATTTT. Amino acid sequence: CASSLKTAWASNQPQHF.